The clone carrying this TCR beta chain was seen only a few times. The antigen remains undetermined. Amplified regions were TCR beta CDR3 sequences from RNA transcripts. HTBI primers were used for first-round RT-PCR of the TCR CDR3. A single record per CDR3 protein comes from TCRdb applying MiXCR to the multiplex PCR reads. The repertoire holds hundreds of thousands of distinct CDR3 sequences, with roughly 15% as singletons. CDR3 size: 18 residues. Trimming removed 0 bases at V and 5 bases at J, with 23 bases between. Germline V gene sequence: CDR1 SGDLS, CDR2 YYNGEE. This sample stems from a study of T cells in Graves' hyperthyroidism and ophthalmopathy. Study-wide context: Peripheral blood was secured at the point of initial diagnosis, before any treatment. Points from the study as a whole: A 13 V-J signature model discriminated ophthalmopathy versus stable hyperthyroidism. Blood also showed most of the thyroid clonotypes that were expanded above 0.001. Before onset, by a median of approximately 5.9 months, the model predicted ophthalmopathy.

This sequence originates from a woman aged 35 to 49 with Graves' ophthalmopathy. The chain has TRBV9 and TRBJ2-5; D gene uncertain. The material sequenced was blood. In DNA form, the CDR3 reads TGTGCCAGCAGCGTAGGCAGGTCTTCGTTTGGCTCTGGTGAGACCCAGTACTTC. Amino acid sequence: CASSVGRSSFGSGETQYF.